These 13 T cell receptor beta chains were sequenced from one sample in a study of T cell repertoires in cytomegalovirus infection. TCRdb itself ran the reads through MiXCR, one entry per CDR3 protein. The table shows 500,000 to 600,000 distinct CDR3 sequences, with 16% occurring only once. Sequencing was done on a sample of CD8+ T cells from PBMCs. These receptors originate from a human donor in good health (CMV status not recorded). Some clones in this sample may be carry-over from other donors' samples.

This clonotype was counted many times. CDR3 DNA sequence: TGTGCCAGCAGTTTAAACAGGCGAGGGGAGCAGTACTTC. It yields the protein CASSLNRRGEQYF. The chain carries TRBV27 and TRBJ2-7; D is possibly TRBD1 or TRBD2 (5 bases each). Germline CDR1 and CDR2: MNHEY and SMNVEV (reference sequence). The V and J ends lost 2 bases and 7 bases respectively, with 12 bases between them. The CDR3 has 13 amino acids.

The chain couples TRBV4-1 to TRBJ1-5; no clear D gene. The ends were cut back, 1 base at V and 5 bases at J, with 12 bases in the middle. Germline-derived CDR1 and CDR2 are MGHRA and YSYEKL. The CDR3 has 15 residues. The CDR3 region has the DNA TGCGCCAGCAGCCAAGTGGTAAGACGGGATCAGCCCCAGCATTTT. It encodes CASSQVVRRDQPQHF.

This clonotype was seen more than once but under ten times. This chain uses TRBV28 with TRBJ1-2; D is unresolved. CDR3 length: 12 amino acids. V lost 2 bases to trimming and J lost 7 bases, with 8 bases between them. Germline V gene sequence: CDR1 MDHEN, CDR2 SYDVKM. The CDR3 protein is CASSLRRIGYTF. The CDR3 DNA sequence: TGTGCCAGCAGTTTAAGACGGATTGGCTACACCTTC.

This clonotype was observed a few times. This sequence joins TRBV14 and TRBJ1-2, with a possible D match to TRBD1 (5 bases). The CDR3 is 16 amino acids. Germline loops: CDR1 SGHDN, CDR2 FVKESK. The V gene lost 0 bases and the J gene lost 8 bases, with 19 bases spanning the gap. The CDR3 DNA follows: TGTGCCAGCAGCCAAGATTCGCGGGGACCAAATAGGGGCTACACCTTC. Translating gives CASSQDSRGPNRGYTF. The complete variable domain, with remaining parts taken from reference TRBV14 and TRBJ1-2, reads EAGVTQFPSHSVIEKGQTVTLRCDPISGHDNLYWYRRVMGKEIKFLLHFVKESKQDESGMPNNRFLAERTGGTYSTLKVQPAELEDSGVYFCASSQDSRGPNRGYTFGSGTRLTVV.

This clonotype was counted many times. V gene TRBV7-8 combines with J gene TRBJ1-1; D gene ambiguous. The CDR3 runs to 15 residues. Germline CDR1 and CDR2: SGHVS and FQNEAQ. V was pared by 5 bases and J by 0 bases, with 13 bases between. CDR3 protein: CASSIPTGVNTEAFF. Here the CDR3 DNA reads TGTGCCAGCAGCATTCCGACCGGAGTGAACACTGAAGCTTTCTTT. Combining the CDR3 with reference TRBV7-8 and TRBJ1-1 gives the whole variable domain GAGVSQSPRYKVAKRGQDVALRCDPISGHVSLFWYQQALGQGPEFLTYFQNEAQLDKSGLPSDRFFAERPEGSVSTLKIQRTQQEDSAVYLCASSIPTGVNTEAFFGQGTRLTVV.

V gene TRBV9 combines with J gene TRBJ2-3; 7 nucleotides match TRBD2. This CDR3 comprises 14 residues. V shed 4 bases, J shed 5 bases, and the junction held 7 bases outside the gene matches. Germline assignment: CDR1 SGDLS and CDR2 YYNGEE. CDR3 protein: CASSSGTAGDTQYF. The CDR3 DNA reads as TGTGCCAGCAGCAGCGGGACGGCCGGAGATACGCAGTATTTT. The whole variable domain, filled in from reference TRBV9 and TRBJ2-3, reads DSGVTQTPKHLITATGQRVTLRCSPRSGDLSVYWYQQSLDQGLQFLIQYYNGEERAKGNILERFSAQQFPDLHSELNLSSLELGDSALYFCASSSGTAGDTQYFGPGTRLTVL.

This chain links TRBV12-5 with TRBJ2-7; TRBD1 aligns across 9 bases. This CDR3 contains 14 residues. CDR1 and CDR2 (germline): LGHNT, FRNRAP. The J segment lost 4 bases and the V segment lost 5 bases, leaving 6 bases of the junction unmatched. As DNA, the CDR3 is TGTGCTAGTGGTCCAACAGGGGGCCTTTACGAGCAGTACTTC. As protein: CASGPTGGLYEQYF. The complete variable domain, with remaining parts taken from reference TRBV12-5 and TRBJ2-7, reads DARVTQTPRHKVTEMGQEVTMRCQPILGHNTVFWYRQTMMQGLELLAYFRNRAPLDDSGMPKDRFSAEMPDATLATLKIQPSEPRDSAVYFCASGPTGGLYEQYFGPGTRLTVT.

This clonotype was observed many times. The chain combines TRBV27 with TRBJ2-1; weak D call: TRBD2 (5 bases). This CDR3 has 16 amino acids. Germline CDR1 MNHEY, CDR2 SMNVEV (reference sequence). The ends were cut back, 5 bases at V and 8 bases at J, with 22 bases in the middle. In DNA form, the CDR3 reads TGTGCCAGCAGTCCCTCTTCCGGGGAGACCGGCTATGAGCAGTTCTTC. Its protein product is CASSPSSGETGYEQFF.

Ten or more counts support this clonotype. The V gene is TRBV7-9, the J gene TRBJ2-2; 13 bases agree with TRBD2. V shed 4 bases and J 7 bases; nucleotides not matched to a gene: 6. The CDR3 is 16 amino acids. CDR1 is SEHNR and CDR2 is FQNEAQ in the germline V gene (reference sequence). In DNA form, the CDR3 reads TGTGCCAGCAGCTCTCGACTAGCGGGGGGCCACGGGGAGCTGTTTTTT. The encoded protein is CASSSRLAGGHGELFF.

This clonotype was recorded at least ten times. V gene TRBV6-5 combines with J gene TRBJ2-2, with D possibly matching TRBD2 (7 bases). Trimming left V 2 bases short and J 2 bases short, with 15 bases between. The CDR3 covers 17 residues. Germline V CDR1 and CDR2: MNHEY, SVGAGI. CDR3 DNA sequence: TGTGCCAGCAGTTACCTTACGGGGGGCCCTAACACCGGGGAGCTGTTTTTT. Encoded protein: CASSYLTGGPNTGELFF.

The rearrangement joins TRBV4-1 to TRBJ2-1; no reliable D call. CDR3 length: 12 residues. The germline V gene has CDR1 MGHRA and CDR2 YSYEKL. Trimming pared 1 base from V and 6 bases from J, leaving 4 bases between. Written as DNA, the CDR3 is TGCGCCAGCAGCCAAGCCATCAATGAGCAGTTCTTC. Protein: CASSQAINEQFF.

The chain joins TRBV6-4 to TRBJ1-2; D remains ambiguous. The CDR3 runs 16 residues. Trimming left V 0 bases short and J 6 bases short, with 17 bases between. The germline gives CDR1 MRHNA, CDR2 SNTAGT. CDR3 sequence (DNA): TGTGCCAGCAGTGACTCGAGGATAATACCGATGGATGGCTACACCTTC. Residues: CASSDSRIIPMDGYTF.

This clonotype was seen at least ten times. J is TRBJ2-2 and V is TRBV11-2, with 8 bases identical to TRBD1. The junction had 9 bases not matched to a gene; V was cut back by 2 bases and J by 1 base. Per germline, CDR1 SGHAT and CDR2 FQNNGV. This CDR3 is built from 18 residues. The CDR3 loop is CASSLWSHGTGNTGELFF. The DNA of the CDR3 is TGTGCCAGCAGCTTATGGTCGCACGGGACAGGGAACACCGGGGAGCTGTTTTTT.